This entry describes one T cell receptor beta chain. Antigen unknown. Profiled with immunoSEQ multiplex PCR; TCRdb holds only in-frame clones, not every one. This table holds fewer than 65,000 clones, around 86% found once. Trimming stripped 7 bases from V and 1 base from J, with 13 bases between. This CDR3 region has 14 residues. CDR1 LNHDA and CDR2 SQIVND come from the germline V gene (reference sequence). These data are taken from a study of OX40 agonist ivuxolimab in advanced cancers. Study as a whole: Averaging around 60 years in age, with a range of about 23 to 90, the cohort was 82.7% male. Study-level results: The CD4+ and CD8+ T cells in the blood had expanded clonally by week 6 at 0.1 to 3.0 mg/kg.

Patients who had autoimmune disease history or got systemic immunosuppression were left out. Blood got drawn at baseline, again on cycle 4 day 1, and then on cycle 7 day 1. The V call is TRBV19, the J call TRBJ1-1; D remains unclear. The specimen was CD4+ or CD8+ T cells sorted from blood, collected in a trial of the OX40 agonist ivuxolimab. The origin of this receptor is an adult with an advanced solid tumor such as melanoma, head and neck, liver or kidney cancer. The CDR3 region is CASTPRERNTEAFF. In nucleotides, the CDR3 is TGTGCCAGTACCCCCCGGGAACGGAACACTGAAGCTTTCTTT.